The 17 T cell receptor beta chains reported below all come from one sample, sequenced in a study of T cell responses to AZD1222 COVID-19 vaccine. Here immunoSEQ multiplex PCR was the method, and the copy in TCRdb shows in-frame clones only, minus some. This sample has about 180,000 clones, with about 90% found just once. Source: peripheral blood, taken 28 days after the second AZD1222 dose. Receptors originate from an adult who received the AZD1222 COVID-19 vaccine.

The CDR3 loop is CASSVDTSGGIEETQYF. For the CDR3, the DNA is TGTGCCAGCAGCGTAGACACTAGCGGGGGGATAGAAGAGACCCAGTACTTC. The chain couples TRBV9 to TRBJ2-5; 12 nucleotides agree with TRBD2. Germline loops: CDR1 SGDLS, CDR2 YYNGEE. V was clipped by 0 bases and J by 3 bases; unmatched bases: 6. This CDR3 is built from 17 residues. The full variable domain, its missing parts supplied by reference TRBV9 and TRBJ2-5, is DSGVTQTPKHLITATGQRVTLRCSPRSGDLSVYWYQQSLDQGLQFLIQYYNGEERAKGNILERFSAQQFPDLHSELNLSSLELGDSALYFCASSVDTSGGIEETQYFGPGTRLLVL.

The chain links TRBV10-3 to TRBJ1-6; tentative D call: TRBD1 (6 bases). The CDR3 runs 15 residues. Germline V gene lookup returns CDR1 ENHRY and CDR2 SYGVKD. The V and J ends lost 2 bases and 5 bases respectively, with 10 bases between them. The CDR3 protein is CAISERQGNNSPLHF. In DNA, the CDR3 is TGTGCCATCAGTGAGCGTCAGGGGAATAATTCACCCCTCCACTTT.

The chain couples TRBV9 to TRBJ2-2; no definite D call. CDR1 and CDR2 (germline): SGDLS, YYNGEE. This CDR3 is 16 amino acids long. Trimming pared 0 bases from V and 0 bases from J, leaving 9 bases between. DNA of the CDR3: TGTGCCAGCAGCGTAGACCCGGCCCCGAACACCGGGGAGCTGTTTTTT. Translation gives CASSVDPAPNTGELFF.

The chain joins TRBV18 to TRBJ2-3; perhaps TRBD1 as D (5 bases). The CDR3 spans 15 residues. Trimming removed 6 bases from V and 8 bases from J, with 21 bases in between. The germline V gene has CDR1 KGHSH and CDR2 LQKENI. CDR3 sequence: CASSTPNVGEGTQYF. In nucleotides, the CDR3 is TGTGCCAGCTCCACCCCTAACGTAGGGGAAGGTACGCAGTATTTT. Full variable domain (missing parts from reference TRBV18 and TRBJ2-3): NAGVMQNPRHLVRRRGQEARLRCSPMKGHSHVYWYRQLPEEGLKFMVYLQKENIIDESGMPKERFSAEFPKEGPSILRIQQVVRGDSAAYFCASSTPNVGEGTQYFGPGTRLTVL.

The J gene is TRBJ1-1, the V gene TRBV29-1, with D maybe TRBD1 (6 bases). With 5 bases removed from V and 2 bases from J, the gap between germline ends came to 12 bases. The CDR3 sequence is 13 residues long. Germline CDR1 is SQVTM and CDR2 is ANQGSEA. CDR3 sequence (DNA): TGCAGCGTTATCACCAGGGGAAACACTGAAGCTTTCTTT. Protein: CSVITRGNTEAFF.

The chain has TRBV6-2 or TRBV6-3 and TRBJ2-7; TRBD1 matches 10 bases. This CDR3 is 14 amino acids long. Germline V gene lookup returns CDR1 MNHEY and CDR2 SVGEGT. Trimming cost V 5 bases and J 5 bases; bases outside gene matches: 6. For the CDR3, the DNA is TGTGCCAGCAGTAAAGGACAGGGGGTTAACGAGCAGTACTTC. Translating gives CASSKGQGVNEQYF.

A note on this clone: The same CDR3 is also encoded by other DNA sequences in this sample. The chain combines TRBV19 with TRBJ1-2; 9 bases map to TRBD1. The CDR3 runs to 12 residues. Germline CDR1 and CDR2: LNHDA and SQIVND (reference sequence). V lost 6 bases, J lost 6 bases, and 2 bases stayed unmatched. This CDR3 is CASSRTGDGYTF. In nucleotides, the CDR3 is TGTGCCAGTAGCCGGACAGGGGATGGCTACACCTTC.

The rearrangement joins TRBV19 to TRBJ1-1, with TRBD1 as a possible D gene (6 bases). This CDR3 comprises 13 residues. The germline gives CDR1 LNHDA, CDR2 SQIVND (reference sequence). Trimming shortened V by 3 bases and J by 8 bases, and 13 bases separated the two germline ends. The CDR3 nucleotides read TGTGCCAGTAGTATGGGAGGAGACAGGGAAGCTTTCTTT. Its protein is CASSMGGDREAFF.

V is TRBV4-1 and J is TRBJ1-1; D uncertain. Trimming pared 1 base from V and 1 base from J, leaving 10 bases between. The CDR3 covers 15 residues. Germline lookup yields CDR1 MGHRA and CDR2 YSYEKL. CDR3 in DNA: TGCGCCAGCAGCCAAGTGATGACGGGGAACACTGAAGCTTTCTTT. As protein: CASSQVMTGNTEAFF.

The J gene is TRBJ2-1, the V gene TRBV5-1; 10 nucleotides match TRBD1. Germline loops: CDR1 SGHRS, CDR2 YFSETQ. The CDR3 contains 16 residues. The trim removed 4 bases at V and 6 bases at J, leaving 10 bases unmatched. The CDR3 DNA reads TGCGCCAGCAGCGCCTCCGGGACAGGGGCCATCAATGAGCAGTTCTTC. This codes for CASSASGTGAINEQFF.

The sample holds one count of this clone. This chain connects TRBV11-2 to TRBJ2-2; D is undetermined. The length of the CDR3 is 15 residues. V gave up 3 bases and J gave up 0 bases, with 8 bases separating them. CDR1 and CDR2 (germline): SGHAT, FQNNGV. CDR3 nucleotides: TGTGCCAGCAGCTTCGGGCAACCGAACACCGGGGAGCTGTTTTTT. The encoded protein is CASSFGQPNTGELFF. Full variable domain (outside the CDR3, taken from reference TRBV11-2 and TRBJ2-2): EAGVAQSPRYKIIEKRQSVAFWCNPISGHATLYWYQQILGQGPKLLIQFQNNGVVDDSQLPKDRFSAERLKGVDSTLKIQPAKLEDSAVYLCASSFGQPNTGELFFGEGSRLTVL.

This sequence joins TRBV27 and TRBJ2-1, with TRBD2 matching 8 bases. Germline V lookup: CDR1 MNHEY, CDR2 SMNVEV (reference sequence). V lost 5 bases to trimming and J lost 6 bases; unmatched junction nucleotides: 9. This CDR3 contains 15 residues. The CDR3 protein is CASSPRGGFANEQFF. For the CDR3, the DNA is TGTGCCAGCAGTCCTCGCGGGGGGTTCGCCAATGAGCAGTTCTTC.

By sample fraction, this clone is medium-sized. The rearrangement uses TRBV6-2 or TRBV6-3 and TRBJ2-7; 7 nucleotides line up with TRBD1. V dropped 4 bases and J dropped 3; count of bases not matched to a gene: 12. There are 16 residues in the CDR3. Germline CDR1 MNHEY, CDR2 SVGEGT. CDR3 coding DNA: TGTGCCAGCAGTTCCCCCTTCGACAGGGTAGACTACGAGCAGTACTTC. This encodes CASSSPFDRVDYEQYF.

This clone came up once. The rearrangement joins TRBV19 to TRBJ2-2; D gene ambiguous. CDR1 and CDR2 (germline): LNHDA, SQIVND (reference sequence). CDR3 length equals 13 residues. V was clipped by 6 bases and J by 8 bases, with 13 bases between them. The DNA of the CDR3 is TGTGCCAGTAGGCGGACGGCGACGGGGGAGCTGTTTTTT. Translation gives CASRRTATGELFF. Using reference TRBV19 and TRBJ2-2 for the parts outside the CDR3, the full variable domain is DGGITQSPKYLFRKEGQNVTLSCEQNLNHDAMYWYRQDPGQGLRLIYYSQIVNDFQKGDIAEGYSVSREKKESFPLTVTSAQKNPTAFYLCASRRTATGELFFGEGSRLTVL.

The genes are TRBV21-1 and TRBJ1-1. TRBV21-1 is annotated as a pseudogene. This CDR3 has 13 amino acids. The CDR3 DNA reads TGTGCCAGCAGCATCATGGAGGCGCCTGAAGCTTTCTTT. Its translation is CASSIMEAPEAFF.

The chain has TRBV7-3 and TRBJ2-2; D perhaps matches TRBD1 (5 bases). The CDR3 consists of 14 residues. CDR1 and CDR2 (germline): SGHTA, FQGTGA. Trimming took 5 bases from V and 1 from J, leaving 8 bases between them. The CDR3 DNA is TGTGCCAGCAGCCCAGGGTGGAACACCGGGGAGCTGTTTTTT. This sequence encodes CASSPGWNTGELFF.

CDR3 DNA sequence: TGTGCCACGCAGACTAGCGGGGGGCCCTCCTACGAGCAGTACTTC. Protein product: CATQTSGGPSYEQYF. The chain couples TRBV6-5 to TRBJ2-7; 13 positions match TRBD2. This CDR3 is built from 15 residues. Trimming removed 10 bases from V and 0 bases from J; junction bases left unmatched: 6. The germline gives CDR1 MNHEY, CDR2 SVGAGI.